Below, 13 T cell receptor beta chains from the same sample are listed, as sequenced in a study of blood T cell repertoires in COVID-19 (dated by TCRdb to the early 2020s). Library preparation was by the immunoSEQ multiplex PCR assay. TCRdb mirrors the immuneACCESS table, restricted to in-frame sequences. Some clones are absent from its copies; in checked studies, under half trace to an unresolved V gene, and the reason for the others is unknown. This sample lists tens of thousands of clones; approximately 91% were detected once. The ten largest clonotypes hold around 0.43% of the sample. Sequenced: peripheral blood. These receptors originate from a human donor in a cohort sampled during active COVID-19.

The genes are TRBV7-6 and TRBJ1-1; 9 positions match TRBD1. With V trimmed by 5 bases and J by 7 bases, 11 bases remained unmatched. CDR1 and CDR2 from the germline V gene are SGHVS and FNYEAQ. The CDR3 spans 15 residues. As DNA, the CDR3 is TGTGCCAGCAGCGGAACCGGGACAGGGATAGTTGAAGCTTTCTTT. This translates into CASSGTGTGIVEAFF. Supplemented by reference TRBV7-6 and TRBJ1-1, the full variable domain reads GAGVSQSPRYKVTKRGQDVALRCDPISGHVSLYWYRQALGQGPEFLTYFNYEAQQDKSGLPNDRFSAERPEGSISTLTIQRTEQRDSAMYRCASSGTGTGIVEAFFGQGTRLTVV.

This rearrangement joins TRBV4-3 to TRBJ1-2; perhaps TRBD1 as D (6 bases). Trimming took 1 base from V and 5 from J, leaving 14 bases between them. The CDR3 runs 15 residues. Germline CDR1 reads LGHNA; CDR2 reads YSLEER. The CDR3 reads CASSQGDTEIYGYTF. In DNA form, the CDR3 reads TGCGCCAGCAGCCAAGGGGACACCGAGATTTATGGCTACACCTTC.

In DNA, the CDR3 is TGTGCCAGCAGTTCGCCCCCTTTGGAGGAAAAACTGTTTTTT. Translating gives CASSSPPLEEKLFF. This chain connects TRBV6-6 to TRBJ1-4; D gene ambiguous. The CDR3 runs 14 residues. Trimming shortened V by 4 bases and J by 8 bases, and 14 bases separated the two germline ends. Germline V gene lookup returns CDR1 MNHNY and CDR2 SVGAGI (reference sequence).

The J gene is TRBJ2-7, the V gene TRBV7-2, with 12 positions matching TRBD2. The CDR3 sequence is 18 residues long. Unmatched junction bases numbered 18, after V lost 5 bases and J lost 7 bases. Germline lookup yields CDR1 SGHTA and CDR2 FQGNSA. The CDR3, as DNA: TGTGCCAGCAGCCCCCTCCTTACTAGCGGGGGGCTAACAGAAGAGCAGTACTTC. Its translation: CASSPLLTSGGLTEEQYF. The variable domain in full, completed from reference TRBV7-2 and TRBJ2-7, reads GAGVSQSPSNKVTEKGKDVELRCDPISGHTALYWYRQSLGQGLEFLIYFQGNSAPDKSGLPSDRFSAERTGGSVSTLTIQRTQQEDSAVYLCASSPLLTSGGLTEEQYFGPGTRLTVT.

The rearrangement uses TRBV3-1 (or the pseudogene TRBV3-2) and TRBJ2-3; D not certain. Germline loops: CDR1 LGHDT, CDR2 YNNKEL (reference sequence). The CDR3 is 16 residues long. V gave up 0 bases and J gave up 1 base, with 11 bases separating them. The CDR3 spells CASSQDPIERTDTQYF. CDR3 DNA sequence: TGTGCCAGCAGCCAAGACCCTATAGAACGCACAGATACGCAGTATTTT.

The chain links TRBV6-1 to TRBJ1-1, with 7 bases matching TRBD1. Germline lookup yields CDR1 MNHNS and CDR2 SASEGT. After removal of 2 bases from V and 4 bases from J, the junction contained 10 bases not matched to a gene. The CDR3 has 16 amino acids. DNA of the CDR3: TGTGCCAGCAGTGAAAAATCAGGGGGAAGGGTCACTGAAGCTTTCTTT. Amino acids: CASSEKSGGRVTEAFF.

The rearrangement links TRBV5-5 to TRBJ1-4; the match to TRBD1 covers 7 bases. Looked up from germline, CDR1 is SGHKS and CDR2 is YYEKEE (reference sequence). V gave up 4 bases and J gave up 4 bases; unmatched junction bases: 4. The CDR3 loop spans 14 amino acids. CDR3 nucleotide sequence: TGTGCCAGCAGCAGACAGGGCCTTAATGAAAAACTGTTTTTT. Its protein is CASSRQGLNEKLFF.

In this sample, this clone turned up once. J is TRBJ2-1 and V is TRBV2; D uncertain. CDR1 is SNHLY and CDR2 is FYNNEI in the germline V gene. The V gene lost 7 bases and the J gene lost 0 bases, with 10 bases spanning the gap. The CDR3 runs to 14 residues. The CDR3 reads CASMKSSSYNEQFF. The DNA for the CDR3 is TGTGCCAGCATGAAGAGTAGCTCCTACAATGAGCAGTTCTTC.

The rearrangement joins TRBV6-5 to TRBJ1-1; TRBD1 matches at 7 bases. The V and J ends lost 6 bases and 8 bases, in that order; junction bases with no gene match: 9. The CDR3 has 13 amino acids. Per the germline V gene, CDR1 is MNHEY and CDR2 is SVGAGI. The CDR3: CASRPGQRLEAFF. In DNA, the CDR3 is TGTGCCAGCAGGCCGGGACAGCGACTCGAAGCTTTCTTT.

J is TRBJ2-1 and V is TRBV12-5, with 8 bases that match TRBD2. CDR1 is LGHNT and CDR2 is FRNRAP in the germline V gene. The CDR3 consists of 16 residues. V shed 1 base, J shed 4 bases, and the junction held 6 bases outside the gene matches. The CDR3 DNA reads TGTGCTAGTGGTTTGGAGCGGGGGCCCATTTACAATGAGCAGTTCTTC. Its translation is CASGLERGPIYNEQFF. Filled out from reference TRBV12-5 and TRBJ2-1, the complete variable domain reads DARVTQTPRHKVTEMGQEVTMRCQPILGHNTVFWYRQTMMQGLELLAYFRNRAPLDDSGMPKDRFSAEMPDATLATLKIQPSEPRDSAVYFCASGLERGPIYNEQFFGPGTRLTVL.

This chain connects TRBV3-1 (or the pseudogene TRBV3-2) to TRBJ1-1; D not certain. The CDR3 runs to 15 residues. Germline V lookup: CDR1 LGHDT, CDR2 YNNKEL (reference sequence). The V end was cut by 4 bases, the J end by 0 bases, with 12 bases between. CDR3 coding DNA: TGTGCCAGCAGCCCACGAAGTTCGGTGAACACTGAAGCTTTCTTT. Residues: CASSPRSSVNTEAFF.

This CDR3 is CASSASSGTHNEKLFF. The CDR3, as DNA: TGTGCCAGCAGCGCATCCTCCGGGACACATAATGAAAAACTGTTTTTT. The V gene is TRBV9, the J gene TRBJ1-4, with D possibly TRBD1 on 6 matching bases. CDR1 is SGDLS, CDR2 YYNGEE, per germline. This CDR3 region has 16 residues. V lost 3 bases, J lost 4 bases, and 16 bases lay in between. Complete variable domain (other parts from reference TRBV9 and TRBJ1-4): DSGVTQTPKHLITATGQRVTLRCSPRSGDLSVYWYQQSLDQGLQFLIQYYNGEERAKGNILERFSAQQFPDLHSELNLSSLELGDSALYFCASSASSGTHNEKLFFGSGTQLSVL.

The V call is TRBV6-5, the J call TRBJ1-1, with 11 nucleotides matching TRBD1. V lost 7 bases and J lost 4; bases outside the gene matches: 5. Germline V gives CDR1 MNHEY, CDR2 SVGAGI. CDR3 length equals 14 residues. CDR3 protein: CASMRGTGGTEAFF. In DNA, the CDR3 is TGTGCCAGCATGAGAGGGACAGGGGGCACTGAAGCTTTCTTT.